Sequencing of this T cell receptor (beta chain) was carried out in a study of radiotherapy plus CTLA-4 blockade in lung cancer. Background on the study: In less than 20% of patients, objective responses were seen; 25% to 40% had disease control.

The method was immunoSEQ multiplex PCR; TCRdb's version includes in-frame clones alone and lacks a portion of them. The sample lists some 71,000 clones; 60% to 80% were seen once. Concerning this clone: Its antigen is not known. Compared with germline, one end of the junction differs, possibly owing to a read error.

Patients with chemo-refractory metastatic non-small-cell lung cancer received focal radiation plus CTLA-4 blockade with ipilimumab. The study, taken as a whole, reports: Once radiotherapy plus ipilimumab had been given, TCR clones derived from tumor expanded in blood. Dynamics of early blood T cell clones, together with interferon-beta, were reportedly the best predictors of response.

The sequence came from a human donor with non-small cell lung cancer whose response to radiotherapy plus ipilimumab could not be evaluated. Some clones in this sample may be carry-over from other donors' samples. The sample in question was peripheral blood, obtained from a patient treated with radiotherapy plus ipilimumab.

CDR3 residues: CASSVAGGTADTQYF. The CDR3 DNA sequence: TGTGCCAGCAGCGTAGCCGGGGGGACCGCAGATACGCAGTATTTT. The rearrangement uses TRBV7-8 and TRBJ2-3, with TRBD2 matching 7 bases. The germline CDR1 and CDR2 sequences are SGHVS and FQNEAQ. CDR3 length: 15 amino acids.